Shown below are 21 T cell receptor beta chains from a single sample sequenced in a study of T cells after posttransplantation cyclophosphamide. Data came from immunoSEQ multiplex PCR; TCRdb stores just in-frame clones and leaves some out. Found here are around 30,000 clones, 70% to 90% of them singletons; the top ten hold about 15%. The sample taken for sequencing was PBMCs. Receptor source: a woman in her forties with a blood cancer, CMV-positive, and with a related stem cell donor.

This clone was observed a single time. CDR3 residues: CASSQIIAAAANTGELFF. In nucleotides, the CDR3 is TGCGCCAGCAGCCAAATAATTGCGGCAGCCGCGAACACCGGGGAGCTGTTTTTT. The V and J genes are TRBV4-3 and TRBJ2-2; unclear D gene. V lost 2 bases and J lost 0, with 16 bases in between. There are 18 residues in the CDR3. CDR1 LGHNA and CDR2 YSLEER come from the germline V gene.

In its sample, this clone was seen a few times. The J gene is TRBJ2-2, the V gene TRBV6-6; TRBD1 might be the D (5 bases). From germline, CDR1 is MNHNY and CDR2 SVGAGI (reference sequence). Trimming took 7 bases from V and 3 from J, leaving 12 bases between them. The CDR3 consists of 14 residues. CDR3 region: CASIETDHTGELFF. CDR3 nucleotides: TGTGCCAGCATCGAGACAGATCACACCGGGGAGCTGTTTTTT.

CDR3 bases: TGTGCCAGCAGCGAGGGGACAGGGTCGACCAAAAACATTCAGTACTTC. Encoded protein: CASSEGTGSTKNIQYF. V is TRBV9 and J is TRBJ2-4; 9 bases fit TRBD1. The V and J ends lost 3 bases and 2 bases, in that order; junction bases with no gene match: 6. Germline CDR1 reads SGDLS; CDR2 reads YYNGEE. The CDR3 sequence is 16 residues long.

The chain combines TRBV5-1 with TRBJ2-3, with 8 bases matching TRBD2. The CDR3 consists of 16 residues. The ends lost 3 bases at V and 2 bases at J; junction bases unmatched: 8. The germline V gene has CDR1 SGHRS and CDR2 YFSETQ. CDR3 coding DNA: TGCGCCAGCAGCTGGGGGCGGGGGGCTCCCACAGATACGCAGTATTTT. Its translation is CASSWGRGAPTDTQYF.

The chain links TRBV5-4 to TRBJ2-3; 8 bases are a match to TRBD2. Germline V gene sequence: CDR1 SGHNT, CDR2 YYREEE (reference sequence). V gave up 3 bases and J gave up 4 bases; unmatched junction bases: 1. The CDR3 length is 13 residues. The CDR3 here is CASSWRGADTQYF. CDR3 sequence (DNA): TGTGCCAGCAGCTGGCGGGGGGCAGATACGCAGTATTTT.

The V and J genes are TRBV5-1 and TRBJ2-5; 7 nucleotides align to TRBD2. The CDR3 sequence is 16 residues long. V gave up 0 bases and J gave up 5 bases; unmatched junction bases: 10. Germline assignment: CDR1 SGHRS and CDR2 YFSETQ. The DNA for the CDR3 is TGCGCCAGCAGCTTGGGGCGGGGGAAAGATGGGGAGACCCAGTACTTC. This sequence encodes CASSLGRGKDGETQYF.

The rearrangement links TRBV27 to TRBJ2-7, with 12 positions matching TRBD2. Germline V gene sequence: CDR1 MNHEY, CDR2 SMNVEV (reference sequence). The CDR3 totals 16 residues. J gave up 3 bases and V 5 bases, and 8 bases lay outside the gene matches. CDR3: CASSTPSSGRGYEQYF. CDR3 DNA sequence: TGTGCCAGCAGTACTCCTTCTAGCGGGAGGGGCTACGAGCAGTACTTC.

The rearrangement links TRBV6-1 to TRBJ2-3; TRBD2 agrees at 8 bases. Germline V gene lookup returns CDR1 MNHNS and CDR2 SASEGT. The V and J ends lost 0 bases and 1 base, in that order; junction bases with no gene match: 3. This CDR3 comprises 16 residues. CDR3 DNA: TGTGCCAGCAGTGAAGCGAACGGGGGGGGCACAGATACGCAGTATTTT. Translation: CASSEANGGGTDTQYF.

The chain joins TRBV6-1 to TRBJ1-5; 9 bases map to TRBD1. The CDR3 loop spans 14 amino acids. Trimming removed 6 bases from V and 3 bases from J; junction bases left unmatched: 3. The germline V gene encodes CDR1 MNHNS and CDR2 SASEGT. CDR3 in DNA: TGTGCCAGCAGGGGGACAGGGAACAATCAGCCCCAGCATTTT. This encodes CASRGTGNNQPQHF.

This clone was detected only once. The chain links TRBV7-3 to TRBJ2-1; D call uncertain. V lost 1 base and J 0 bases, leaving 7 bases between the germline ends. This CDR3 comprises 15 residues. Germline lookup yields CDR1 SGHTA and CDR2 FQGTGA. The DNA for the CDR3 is TGTGCCAGCAGCTTAATCGTGAGCTCCTACAATGAGCAGTTCTTC. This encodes CASSLIVSSYNEQFF. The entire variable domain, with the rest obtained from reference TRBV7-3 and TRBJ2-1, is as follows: GAGVSQTPSNKVTEKGKYVELRCDPISGHTALYWYRQSLGQGPEFLIYFQGTGAADDSGLPNDRFFAVRPEGSVSTLKIQRTERGDSAVYLCASSLIVSSYNEQFFGPGTRLTVL.

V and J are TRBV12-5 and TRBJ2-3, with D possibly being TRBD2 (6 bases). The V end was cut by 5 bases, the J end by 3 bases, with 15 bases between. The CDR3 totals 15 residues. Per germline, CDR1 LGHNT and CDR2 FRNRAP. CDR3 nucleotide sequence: TGTGCTAGTGGTGGCGGAGGGTGGGGGACAGATACGCAGTATTTT. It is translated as CASGGGGWGTDTQYF.

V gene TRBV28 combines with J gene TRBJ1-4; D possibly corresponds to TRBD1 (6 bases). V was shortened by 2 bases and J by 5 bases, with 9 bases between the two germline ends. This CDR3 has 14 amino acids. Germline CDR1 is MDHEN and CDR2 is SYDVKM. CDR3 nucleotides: TGTGCCAGCAGTTTACGGACAGTGAATGAAAAACTGTTTTTT. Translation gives CASSLRTVNEKLFF.

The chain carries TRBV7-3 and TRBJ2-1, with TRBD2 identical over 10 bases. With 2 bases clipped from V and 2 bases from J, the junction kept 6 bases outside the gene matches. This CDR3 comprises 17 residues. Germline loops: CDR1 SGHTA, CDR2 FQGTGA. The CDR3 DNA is TGTGCCAGCAGCTTAGACAGCGGGGGGGCAACCTACAATGAGCAGTTCTTC. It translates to CASSLDSGGATYNEQFF.

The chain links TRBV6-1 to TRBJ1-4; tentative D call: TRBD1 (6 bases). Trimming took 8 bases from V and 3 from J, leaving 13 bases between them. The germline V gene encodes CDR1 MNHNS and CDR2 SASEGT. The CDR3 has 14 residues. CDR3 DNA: TGTGCCAGCGGATCTGGACAGCCTAATGAAAAACTGTTTTTT. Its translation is CASGSGQPNEKLFF.

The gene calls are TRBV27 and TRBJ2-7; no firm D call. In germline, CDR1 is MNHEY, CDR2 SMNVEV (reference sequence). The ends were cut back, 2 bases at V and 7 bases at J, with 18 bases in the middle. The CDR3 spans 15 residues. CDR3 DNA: TGTGCCAGCAGTTTAGACCCCCTCCCCCAGGAAGAGCAGTACTTC. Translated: CASSLDPLPQEEQYF.

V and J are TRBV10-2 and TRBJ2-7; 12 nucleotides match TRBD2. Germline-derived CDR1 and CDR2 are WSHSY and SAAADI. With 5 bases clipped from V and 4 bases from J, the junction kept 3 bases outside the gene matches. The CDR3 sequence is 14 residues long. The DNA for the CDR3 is TGCGCCAGCAGTAGACTAGCGGGGGATTACGAGCAGTACTTC. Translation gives CASSRLAGDYEQYF.

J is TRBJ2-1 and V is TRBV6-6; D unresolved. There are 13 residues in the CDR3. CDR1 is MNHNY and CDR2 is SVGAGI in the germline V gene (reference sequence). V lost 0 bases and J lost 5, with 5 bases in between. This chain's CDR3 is CASSYSGDNEQFF. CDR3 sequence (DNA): TGTGCCAGCAGTTACTCGGGCGACAATGAGCAGTTCTTC.

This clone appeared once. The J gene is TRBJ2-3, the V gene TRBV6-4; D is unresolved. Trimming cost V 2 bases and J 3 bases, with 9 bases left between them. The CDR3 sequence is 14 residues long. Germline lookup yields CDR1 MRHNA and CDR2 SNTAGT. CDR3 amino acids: CASSDGLGTDTQYF. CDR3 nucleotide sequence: TGTGCCAGCAGTGACGGGCTTGGTACAGATACGCAGTATTTT.

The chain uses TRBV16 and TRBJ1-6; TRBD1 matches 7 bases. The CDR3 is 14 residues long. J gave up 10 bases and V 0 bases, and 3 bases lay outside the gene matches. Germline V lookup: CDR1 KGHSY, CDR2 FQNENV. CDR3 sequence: CASSQSGGGSPLHF. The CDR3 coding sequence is TGTGCCAGCAGCCAATCAGGGGGCGGCTCACCCCTCCACTTT.

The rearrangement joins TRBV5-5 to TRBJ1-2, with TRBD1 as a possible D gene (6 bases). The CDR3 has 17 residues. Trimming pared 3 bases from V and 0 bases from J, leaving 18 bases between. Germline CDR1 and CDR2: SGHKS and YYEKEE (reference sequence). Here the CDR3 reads CASSWDIRTDPNYGYTF. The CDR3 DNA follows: TGTGCCAGCAGCTGGGACATCAGGACCGATCCTAACTATGGCTACACCTTC.

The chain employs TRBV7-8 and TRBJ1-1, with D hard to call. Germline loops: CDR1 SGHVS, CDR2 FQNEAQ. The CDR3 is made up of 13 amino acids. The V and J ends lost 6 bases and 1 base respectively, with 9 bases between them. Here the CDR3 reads CASRTTENTEAFF. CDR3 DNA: TGTGCCAGCAGGACTACAGAGAACACTGAAGCTTTCTTT.